This record covers a single T cell receptor beta chain. Its antigen remains unidentified. The record originates from a study of vaccination effects on CD4 cells after COVID-19. On the study more broadly: From two convalescent patients, samples were taken 16 days and one week before vaccination. Study results and limitations: Few convalescent patients were studied, and early post-infection samples were lacking.

The culture ran for nine to ten days, and then CD4+ T cells were isolated. The person's infection with SARS-CoV-2, confirmed by PCR, took place between March and December 2020. Each culture had half its medium swapped for IL-2 medium on days 3 and 7. This table comes from immunoSEQ multiplex PCR, and its TCRdb copy is limited to in-frame clones, with some not included. The table includes approximately 47,000 clones, roughly three quarters detected once. The clonotype was recovered from a human donor who had a prior SARS-CoV-2 infection. This material consisted of CD4+ T cells from PBMCs cultured without peptide, taken before COVID-19 vaccination.

CDR3 in DNA: TGCGCCAGCGTAGGAGGTAGCACAGATACGCAGTATTTT. Translating gives CASVGGSTDTQYF. This chain uses TRBV5-1 with TRBJ2-3; D is possibly TRBD2 (5 bases). Germline V lookup: CDR1 SGHRS, CDR2 YFSETQ. V was clipped by 7 bases and J by 0 bases, with 9 bases between them. The CDR3 is 13 residues long.